This T cell receptor beta chain is drawn from a study of cytomegalovirus exposure and HLA in healthy donors. Both 60 Vbeta primers and 13 Jbeta primers went into the PCR. Sequencing used immunoSEQ multiplex PCR; TCRdb keeps in-frame clones, though not all of them. Found here are about 180,000 clones, around four fifths of them singletons; the top ten hold less than 15%. Regarding this clone: The antigen is unknown.

Trimming removed 2 bases from V and 0 bases from J, with 26 bases in between. Per the germline V gene, CDR1 is MGHRA and CDR2 is YSYEKL. The CDR3 consists of 21 residues. Healthy bone marrow donors made up the donor group. Study-wide points: There were reportedly fewer N-insertions in an Asian-associated ancestry cluster than the roughly 670-donor mean, in a later analysis. The study flagged some 170 TCR beta chains as cytomegalovirus-associated. Common viral pathogens were later found to be apparently linked to several of the most significant clusters.

The sequence came from a woman between 50 and 59 years old in good health and CMV-seropositive. The rearrangement links TRBV4-1 to TRBJ2-1; D not resolved. Sample: PBMCs. The CDR3 DNA sequence: TGCGCCAGCAGCCAATTTAGCTCACATATCAGTCCCGACCGCTCCTACAATGAGCAGTTCTTC. It yields the protein CASSQFSSHISPDRSYNEQFF.